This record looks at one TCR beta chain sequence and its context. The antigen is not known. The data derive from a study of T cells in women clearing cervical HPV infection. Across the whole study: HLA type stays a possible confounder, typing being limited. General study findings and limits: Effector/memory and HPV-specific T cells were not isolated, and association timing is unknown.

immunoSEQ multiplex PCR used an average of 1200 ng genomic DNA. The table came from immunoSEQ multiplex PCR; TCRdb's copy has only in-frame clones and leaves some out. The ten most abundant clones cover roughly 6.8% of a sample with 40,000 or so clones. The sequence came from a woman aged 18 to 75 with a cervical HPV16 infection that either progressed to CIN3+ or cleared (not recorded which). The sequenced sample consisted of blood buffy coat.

CDR3 region: CASSLQTVTGQSSYEQYF. Partial CDR3 DNA: TGTGCCAGTAGCCTACAGACCGTCACAGGCCAGAGCTCCTACGAG. The V gene is TRBV19, the J gene TRBJ2-7, with a possible D match to TRBD1 (5 bases). The DNA ends 3 residues before the CDR3 does, and the rest of the CDR3 is filled in from the germline J gene. V shed 6 bases and J shed 0 bases, with 24 bases lying between them. Germline V gives CDR1 LNHDA, CDR2 SQIVND (reference sequence). The CDR3 runs to 18 residues. The full variable domain, rest sourced from reference TRBV19 and TRBJ2-7, is DGGITQSPKYLFRKEGQNVTLSCEQNLNHDAMYWYRQDPGQGLRLIYYSQIVNDFQKGDIAEGYSVSREKKESFPLTVTSAQKNPTAFYLCASSLQTVTGQSSYEQYFGPGTRLTVT.